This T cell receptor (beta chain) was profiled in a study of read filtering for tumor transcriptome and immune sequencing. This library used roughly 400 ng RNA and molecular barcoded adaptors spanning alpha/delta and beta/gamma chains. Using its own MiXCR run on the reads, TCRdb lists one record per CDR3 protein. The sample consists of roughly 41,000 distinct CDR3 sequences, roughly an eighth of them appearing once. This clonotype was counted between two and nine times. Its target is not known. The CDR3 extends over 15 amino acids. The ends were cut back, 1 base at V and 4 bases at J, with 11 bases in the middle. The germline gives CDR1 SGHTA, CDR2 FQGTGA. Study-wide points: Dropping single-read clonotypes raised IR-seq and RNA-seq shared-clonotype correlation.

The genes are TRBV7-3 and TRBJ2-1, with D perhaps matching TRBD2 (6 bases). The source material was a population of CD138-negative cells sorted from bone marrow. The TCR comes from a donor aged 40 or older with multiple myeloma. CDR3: CASSLSGTLYNEQFF. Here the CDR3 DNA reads TGTGCCAGCAGCTTAAGCGGGACCCTTTACAATGAGCAGTTCTTC.